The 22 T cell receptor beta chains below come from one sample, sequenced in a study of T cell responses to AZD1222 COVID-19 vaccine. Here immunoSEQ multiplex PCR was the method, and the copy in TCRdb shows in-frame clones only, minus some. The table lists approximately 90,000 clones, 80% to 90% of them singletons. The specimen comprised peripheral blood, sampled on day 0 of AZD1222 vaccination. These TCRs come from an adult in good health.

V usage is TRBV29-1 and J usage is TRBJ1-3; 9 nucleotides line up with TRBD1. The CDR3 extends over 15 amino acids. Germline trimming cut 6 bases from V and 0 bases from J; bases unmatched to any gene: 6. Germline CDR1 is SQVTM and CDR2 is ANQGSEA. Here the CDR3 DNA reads TGCAGCGTCAGGACAGGGGCCACCTCTGGAAACACCATATATTTT. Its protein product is CSVRTGATSGNTIYF. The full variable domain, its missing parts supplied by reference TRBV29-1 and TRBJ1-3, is SAVISQKPSRDICQRGTSLTIQCQVDSQVTMMFWYRQQPGQSLTLIATANQGSEATYESGFVIDKFPISRPNLTFSTLTVSNMSPEDSSIYLCSVRTGATSGNTIYFGEGSWLTVV.

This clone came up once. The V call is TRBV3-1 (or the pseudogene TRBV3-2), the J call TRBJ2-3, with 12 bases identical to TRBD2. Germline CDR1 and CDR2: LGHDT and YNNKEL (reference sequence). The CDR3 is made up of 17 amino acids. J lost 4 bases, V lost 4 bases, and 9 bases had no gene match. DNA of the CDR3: TGTGCCAGCAGCCCCCCCCCGTCTAGCGGGAGGGCAGATACGCAGTATTTT. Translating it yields CASSPPPSSGRADTQYF.

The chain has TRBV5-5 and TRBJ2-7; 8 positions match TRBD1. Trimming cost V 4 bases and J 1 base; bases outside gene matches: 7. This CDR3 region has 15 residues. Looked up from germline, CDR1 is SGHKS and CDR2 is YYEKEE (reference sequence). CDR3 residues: CASSQGQEFSYEQYF. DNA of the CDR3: TGTGCCAGCAGCCAGGGACAGGAGTTTTCCTACGAGCAGTACTTC. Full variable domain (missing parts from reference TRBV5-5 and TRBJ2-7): DAGVTQSPTHLIKTRGQQVTLRCSPISGHKSVSWYQQVLGQGPQFIFQYYEKEERGRGNFPDRFSARQFPNYSSELNVNALLLGDSALYLCASSQGQEFSYEQYFGPGTRLTVT.

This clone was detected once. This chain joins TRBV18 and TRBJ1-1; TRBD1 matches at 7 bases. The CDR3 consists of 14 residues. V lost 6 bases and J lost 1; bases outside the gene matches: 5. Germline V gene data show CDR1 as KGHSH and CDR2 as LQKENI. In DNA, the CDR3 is TGTGCCAGCTCCCCGGACAGGCCGAACACTGAAGCTTTCTTT. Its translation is CASSPDRPNTEAFF.

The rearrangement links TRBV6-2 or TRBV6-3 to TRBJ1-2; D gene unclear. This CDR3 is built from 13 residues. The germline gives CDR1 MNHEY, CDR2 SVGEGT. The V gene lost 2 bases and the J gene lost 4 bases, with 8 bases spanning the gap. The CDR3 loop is CASSYGMPYGYTF. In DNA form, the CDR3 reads TGTGCCAGCAGTTACGGCATGCCCTATGGCTACACCTTC.

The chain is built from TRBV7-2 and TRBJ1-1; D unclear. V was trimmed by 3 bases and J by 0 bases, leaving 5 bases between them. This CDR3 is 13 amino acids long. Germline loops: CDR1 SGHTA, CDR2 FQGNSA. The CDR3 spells CASSLAMNTEAFF. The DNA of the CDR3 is TGTGCCAGCAGCTTGGCGATGAACACTGAAGCTTTCTTT.

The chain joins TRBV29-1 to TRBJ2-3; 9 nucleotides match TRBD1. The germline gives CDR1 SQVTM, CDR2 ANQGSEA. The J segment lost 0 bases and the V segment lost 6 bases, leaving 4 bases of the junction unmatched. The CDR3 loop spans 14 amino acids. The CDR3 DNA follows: TGCAGCGTGGCGACAGGGGGAAGCACAGATACGCAGTATTTT. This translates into CSVATGGSTDTQYF.

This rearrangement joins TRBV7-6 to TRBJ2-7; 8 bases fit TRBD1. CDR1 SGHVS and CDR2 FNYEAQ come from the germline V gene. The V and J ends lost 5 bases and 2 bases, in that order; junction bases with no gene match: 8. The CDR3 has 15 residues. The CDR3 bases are TGTGCCAGCAGCCTTGACAGGGGTGCTGCCTACGAGCAGTACTTC. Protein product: CASSLDRGAAYEQYF.

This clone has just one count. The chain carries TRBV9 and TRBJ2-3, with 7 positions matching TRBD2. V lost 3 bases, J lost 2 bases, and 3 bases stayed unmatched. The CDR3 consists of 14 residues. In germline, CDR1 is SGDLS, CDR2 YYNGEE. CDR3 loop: CASSGAGFTDTQYF. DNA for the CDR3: TGTGCCAGCAGCGGAGCGGGGTTCACAGATACGCAGTATTTT. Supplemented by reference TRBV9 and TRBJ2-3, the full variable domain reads DSGVTQTPKHLITATGQRVTLRCSPRSGDLSVYWYQQSLDQGLQFLIQYYNGEERAKGNILERFSAQQFPDLHSELNLSSLELGDSALYFCASSGAGFTDTQYFGPGTRLTVL.

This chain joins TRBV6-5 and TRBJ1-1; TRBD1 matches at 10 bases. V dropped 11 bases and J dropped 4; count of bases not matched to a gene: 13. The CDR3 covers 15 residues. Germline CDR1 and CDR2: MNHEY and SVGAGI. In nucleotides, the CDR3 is TGTGCCGTCGACAGGGGGCAATTTTCGGGCACTGAAGCTTTCTTT. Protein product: CAVDRGQFSGTEAFF.

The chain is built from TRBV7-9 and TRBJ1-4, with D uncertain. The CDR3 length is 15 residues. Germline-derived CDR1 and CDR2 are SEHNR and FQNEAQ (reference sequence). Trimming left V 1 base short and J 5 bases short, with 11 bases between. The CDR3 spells CASSLEAVYNEKLFF. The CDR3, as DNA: TGTGCCAGCAGCTTAGAGGCCGTTTACAATGAAAAACTGTTTTTT.

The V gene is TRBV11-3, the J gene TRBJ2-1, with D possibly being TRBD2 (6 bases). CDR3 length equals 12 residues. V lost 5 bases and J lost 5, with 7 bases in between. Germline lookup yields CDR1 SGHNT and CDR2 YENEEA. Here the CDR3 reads CASSRGNNEQFF. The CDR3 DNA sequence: TGTGCCAGCAGCCGCGGGAACAATGAGCAGTTCTTC.

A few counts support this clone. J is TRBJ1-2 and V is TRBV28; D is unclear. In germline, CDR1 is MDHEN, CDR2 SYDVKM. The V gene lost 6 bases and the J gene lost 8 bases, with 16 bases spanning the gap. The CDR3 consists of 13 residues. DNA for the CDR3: TGTGCCAGCAGACGCCCGCCCGGTTGGGGCTACACCTTC. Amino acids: CASRRPPGWGYTF.

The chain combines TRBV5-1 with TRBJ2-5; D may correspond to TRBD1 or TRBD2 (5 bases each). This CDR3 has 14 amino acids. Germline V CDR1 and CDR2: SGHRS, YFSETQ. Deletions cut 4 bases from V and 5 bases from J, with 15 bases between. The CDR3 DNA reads TGCGCCAGCAGCGCCGGGGCCGCTGAGGAGACCCAGTACTTC. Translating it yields CASSAGAAEETQYF.

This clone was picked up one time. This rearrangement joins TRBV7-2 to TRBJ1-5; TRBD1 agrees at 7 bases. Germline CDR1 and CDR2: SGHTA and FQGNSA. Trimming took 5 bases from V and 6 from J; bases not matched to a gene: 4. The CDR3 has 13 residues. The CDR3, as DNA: TGTGCCAGCAGCCCGGGACAGCGTCAGCCCCAGCATTTT. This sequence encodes CASSPGQRQPQHF.

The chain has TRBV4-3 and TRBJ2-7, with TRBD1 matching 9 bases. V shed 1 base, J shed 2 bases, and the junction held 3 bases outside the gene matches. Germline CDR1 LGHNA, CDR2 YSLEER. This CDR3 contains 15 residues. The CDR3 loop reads CASSQGTGVTYEQYF. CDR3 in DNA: TGCGCCAGCAGCCAAGGGACAGGGGTGACCTACGAGCAGTACTTC.

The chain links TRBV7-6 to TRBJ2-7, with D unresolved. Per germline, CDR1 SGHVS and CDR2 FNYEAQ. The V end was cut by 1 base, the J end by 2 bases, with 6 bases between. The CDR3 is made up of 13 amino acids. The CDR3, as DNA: TGTGCCAGCAGCTTAGAGTGGACCTACGAGCAGTACTTC. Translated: CASSLEWTYEQYF.

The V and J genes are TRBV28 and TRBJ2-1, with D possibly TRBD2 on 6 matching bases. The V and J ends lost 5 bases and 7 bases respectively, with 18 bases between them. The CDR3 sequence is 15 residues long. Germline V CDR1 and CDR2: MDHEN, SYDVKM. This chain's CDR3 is CASSPPSRGRNEQFF. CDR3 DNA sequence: TGTGCCAGCAGTCCGCCGAGCAGAGGGAGGAATGAGCAGTTCTTC.

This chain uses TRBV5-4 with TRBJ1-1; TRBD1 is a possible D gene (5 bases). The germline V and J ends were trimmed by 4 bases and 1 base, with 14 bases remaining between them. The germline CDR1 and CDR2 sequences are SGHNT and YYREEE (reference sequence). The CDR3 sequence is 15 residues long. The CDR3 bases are TGTGCCAGCAGCCCGACGGGGCACTCGAACACTGAAGCTTTCTTT. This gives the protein CASSPTGHSNTEAFF. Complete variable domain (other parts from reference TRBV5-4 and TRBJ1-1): ETGVTQSPTHLIKTRGQQVTLRCSSQSGHNTVSWYQQALGQGPQFIFQYYREEENGRGNFPPRFSGLQFPNYSSELNVNALELDDSALYLCASSPTGHSNTEAFFGQGTRLTVV.

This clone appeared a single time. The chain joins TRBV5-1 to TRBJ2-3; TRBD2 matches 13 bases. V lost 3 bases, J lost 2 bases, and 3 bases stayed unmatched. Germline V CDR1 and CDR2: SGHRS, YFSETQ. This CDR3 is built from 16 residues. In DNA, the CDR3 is TGCGCCAGCAGCTCAGGACTAGCGGGAGTCACAGATACGCAGTATTTT. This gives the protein CASSSGLAGVTDTQYF. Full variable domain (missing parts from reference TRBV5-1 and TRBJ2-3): KAGVTQTPRYLIKTRGQQVTLSCSPISGHRSVSWYQQTPGQGLQFLFEYFSETQRNKGNFPGRFSGRQFSNSRSEMNVSTLELGDSALYLCASSSGLAGVTDTQYFGPGTRLTVL.

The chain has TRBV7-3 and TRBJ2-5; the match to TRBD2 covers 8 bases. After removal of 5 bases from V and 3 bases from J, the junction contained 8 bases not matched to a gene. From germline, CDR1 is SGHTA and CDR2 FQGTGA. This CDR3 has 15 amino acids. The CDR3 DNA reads TGTGCCAGCAGCACTCAAGCGGGGGTTGAAGAGACCCAGTACTTC. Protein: CASSTQAGVEETQYF.

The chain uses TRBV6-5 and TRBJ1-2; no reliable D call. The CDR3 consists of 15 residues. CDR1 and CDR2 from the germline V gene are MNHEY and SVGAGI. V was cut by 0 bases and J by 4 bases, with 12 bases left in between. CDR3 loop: CASSYSSLVSYGYTF. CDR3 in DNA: TGTGCCAGCAGTTACTCGAGTCTGGTGTCCTATGGCTACACCTTC.